The 13 T cell receptor beta chains in this list originate from one sample, sequenced in a study of blood T cell repertoires in COVID-19. The method was immunoSEQ multiplex PCR; TCRdb's version includes in-frame clones alone and lacks a portion of them. In the table there are under 100,000 clones, approximately 90% of which are singletons. The material sequenced was peripheral blood. Every receptor here comes from a man between 45 and 60 years old with acute or convalescent COVID-19.

This sequence joins TRBV7-9 and TRBJ2-4, with 11 bases matching TRBD2. This CDR3 is built from 18 residues. Trimming cost V 1 base and J 3 bases; bases outside gene matches: 8. The germline V gene encodes CDR1 SEHNR and CDR2 FQNEAQ (reference sequence). CDR3: CASSLVGGLAEGKNIQYF. The CDR3 nucleotides read TGTGCCAGCAGCTTAGTAGGGGGACTAGCGGAGGGCAAAAACATTCAGTACTTC.

The chain recombines TRBV6-5 with TRBJ2-1; 7 bases are shared with TRBD2. This CDR3 has 15 amino acids. V trimming: 0 bases; J trimming: 7 bases; junction bases outside the gene matches: 6. Germline V CDR1 and CDR2: MNHEY, SVGAGI. CDR3 sequence: CASSYSGARGNEQFF. As DNA, the CDR3 is TGTGCCAGCAGTTACTCTGGGGCGCGGGGGAATGAGCAGTTCTTC.

The V call is TRBV9, the J call TRBJ1-1; D ambiguous. CDR1 is SGDLS, CDR2 YYNGEE, per germline. The CDR3 is made up of 14 amino acids. The V end lost 1 base, the J end lost 4 bases, and 11 bases lay between the germline ends. CDR3 sequence: CASSVNSLATEAFF. The CDR3 nucleotides are TGTGCCAGCAGCGTAAACAGTTTGGCCACTGAAGCTTTCTTT.

This chain joins TRBV5-1 and TRBJ2-1; TRBD2 might be the D (7 bases). The CDR3 runs to 15 residues. Trimming shortened V by 1 base and J by 0 bases, and 8 bases separated the two germline ends. Germline CDR1 SGHRS, CDR2 YFSETQ. The CDR3 bases are TGCGCCAGCAGCTTGCGGGGGGCCTCCTACAATGAGCAGTTCTTC. Its protein is CASSLRGASYNEQFF. The full variable domain, in which reference TRBV5-1 and TRBJ2-1 provide the parts outside the CDR3, is KAGVTQTPRYLIKTRGQQVTLSCSPISGHRSVSWYQQTPGQGLQFLFEYFSETQRNKGNFPGRFSGRQFSNSRSEMNVSTLELGDSALYLCASSLRGASYNEQFFGPGTRLTVL.

This clone has only a few counts. V usage is TRBV14 and J usage is TRBJ1-1, with unresolved D. The CDR3 covers 14 residues. The germline V gene encodes CDR1 SGHDN and CDR2 FVKESK. V was clipped by 0 bases and J by 1 base, with 6 bases between them. CDR3 residues: CASSQDSKNTEAFF. The CDR3 DNA reads TGTGCCAGCAGCCAAGATAGTAAGAACACTGAAGCTTTCTTT.

In nucleotides, the CDR3 is TGCGCCAGCAGCTCGCCCACAGGGGCTGGTGGCTACACCTTC. This encodes CASSSPTGAGGYTF. V is TRBV5-1 and J is TRBJ1-2; 7 bases agree with TRBD1. Germline CDR1 and CDR2: SGHRS and YFSETQ. The CDR3 has 14 amino acids. J lost 7 bases, V lost 3 bases, and 9 bases had no gene match. Variable domain in full (rest from reference TRBV5-1 and TRBJ1-2): KAGVTQTPRYLIKTRGQQVTLSCSPISGHRSVSWYQQTPGQGLQFLFEYFSETQRNKGNFPGRFSGRQFSNSRSEMNVSTLELGDSALYLCASSSPTGAGGYTFGSGTRLTVV.

The V gene is TRBV28, the J gene TRBJ1-2; the D gene is possibly TRBD1 (6 bases). The CDR3 has 14 amino acids. Deletions cut 8 bases from V and 4 bases from J, with 17 bases between. Germline V gene sequence: CDR1 MDHEN, CDR2 SYDVKM. The CDR3 nucleotides are TGTGCCAGCCGGGCGGGGGGGGCAGGCTATGGCTACACCTTC. Translating it yields CASRAGGAGYGYTF.

The chain is built from TRBV5-1 and TRBJ1-2, with D possibly being TRBD1 (5 bases). Trimming shortened V by 4 bases and J by 1 base, and 11 bases separated the two germline ends. CDR3 length: 14 residues. Germline CDR1 reads SGHRS; CDR2 reads YFSETQ. The CDR3 spells CASSTTGGNYGYTF. CDR3 DNA: TGCGCCAGCAGCACGACCGGGGGTAACTATGGCTACACCTTC.

The chain employs TRBV27 and TRBJ1-6, with D perhaps matching TRBD1 (6 bases). In germline, CDR1 is MNHEY, CDR2 SMNVEV (reference sequence). Trimming took off 7 bases at V and 4 bases at J, with 11 bases between the two ends. The CDR3 sequence is 14 residues long. CDR3: CASKWTAYNSPLHF. DNA of the CDR3: TGTGCCAGCAAATGGACAGCTTATAATTCACCCCTCCACTTT.

The chain links TRBV7-2 to TRBJ2-5, with 9 bases that match TRBD2. The junction had 11 bases not matched to a gene; V was cut back by 5 bases and J by 4 bases. Germline V gene data show CDR1 as SGHTA and CDR2 as FQGNSA. This CDR3 is 16 amino acids long. The CDR3 region is CASSNSGGGPRETQYF. The CDR3 region has the DNA TGTGCCAGCAGCAATAGCGGGGGTGGACCCAGAGAGACCCAGTACTTC.

The CDR3 DNA follows: TGTGCCAGCAGCGTAGCGACGGGTACTAATGAAAAACTGTTTTTT. Translation: CASSVATGTNEKLFF. The V call is TRBV9, the J call TRBJ1-4; D is ambiguous. The V gene lost 0 bases and the J gene lost 2 bases, with 8 bases spanning the gap. The CDR3 runs 15 residues. Looked up from germline, CDR1 is SGDLS and CDR2 is YYNGEE. Based on the CDR3 plus reference TRBV9 and TRBJ1-4, the full variable domain is DSGVTQTPKHLITATGQRVTLRCSPRSGDLSVYWYQQSLDQGLQFLIQYYNGEERAKGNILERFSAQQFPDLHSELNLSSLELGDSALYFCASSVATGTNEKLFFGSGTQLSVL.

The V call is TRBV19, the J call TRBJ1-1, with D hard to call. The germline gives CDR1 LNHDA, CDR2 SQIVND (reference sequence). The V end was cut by 5 bases, the J end by 8 bases, with 15 bases between. This CDR3 region has 13 residues. The CDR3 region is CASSPPKREEAFF. The CDR3 DNA is TGTGCCAGTAGTCCCCCGAAGAGAGAGGAAGCTTTCTTT.

This rearrangement joins TRBV19 to TRBJ1-5; TRBD1 matches at 8 bases. Germline CDR1 is LNHDA and CDR2 is SQIVND (reference sequence). The junction had 8 bases not matched to a gene; V was cut back by 4 bases and J by 3 bases. The CDR3 covers 16 residues. CDR3 bases: TGTGCCAGTAGTACAGGGGGCGCCGAATACAATCAGCCCCAGCATTTT. Its translation: CASSTGGAEYNQPQHF.